Here is one T cell receptor beta chain with its context. This entry is derived from a study of T cell responses to AZD1222 COVID-19 vaccine. Some clones are missing from TCRdb's copy, which holds only in-frame ones; the method was immunoSEQ multiplex PCR. The sample yields 120,000 or so clones, around 92% seen once. The CDR3 sequence is 14 residues long. V dropped 3 bases and J dropped 4 bases, with 11 bases sitting between them. Germline V lookup: CDR1 KGHDR, CDR2 SFDVKD. The input for sequencing was peripheral blood, taken on day 0 of AZD1222 vaccination. This chain joins TRBV24-1 and TRBJ2-5; D ambiguous. The TCR originated in an adult in good health. The CDR3 protein is CATSDPRVGETQYF. In DNA form, the CDR3 reads TGTGCCACCAGTGATCCCCGGGTAGGAGAGACCCAGTACTTC.